The sequence of this TCR beta chain was determined in a study of blood T cell repertoires in COVID-19. At the level of the study: Material from acute and convalescent COVID-19 was sourced from the United States, Italy and Spain.

The V end was cut by 0 bases, the J end by 4 bases, with 4 bases between. In germline, CDR1 is GTSNPN, CDR2 SVGIG (reference sequence). The CDR3 covers 12 residues. Measured with immunoSEQ multiplex PCR; TCRdb has only the in-frame clones, and not every one. The sample consists of around 200,000 clones, over 75% of them appearing once. Turning to this clone: Other nucleotide sequences from this sample produce the same CDR3.

Input material: peripheral blood. The rearrangement links TRBV30 to TRBJ1-3; D not certain. This receptor was identified in a man over 45 with acute or convalescent COVID-19. The CDR3 coding sequence is TGTGCCTGGAGTGTGCAGGGAAACACCATATATTTT. This encodes CAWSVQGNTIYF.